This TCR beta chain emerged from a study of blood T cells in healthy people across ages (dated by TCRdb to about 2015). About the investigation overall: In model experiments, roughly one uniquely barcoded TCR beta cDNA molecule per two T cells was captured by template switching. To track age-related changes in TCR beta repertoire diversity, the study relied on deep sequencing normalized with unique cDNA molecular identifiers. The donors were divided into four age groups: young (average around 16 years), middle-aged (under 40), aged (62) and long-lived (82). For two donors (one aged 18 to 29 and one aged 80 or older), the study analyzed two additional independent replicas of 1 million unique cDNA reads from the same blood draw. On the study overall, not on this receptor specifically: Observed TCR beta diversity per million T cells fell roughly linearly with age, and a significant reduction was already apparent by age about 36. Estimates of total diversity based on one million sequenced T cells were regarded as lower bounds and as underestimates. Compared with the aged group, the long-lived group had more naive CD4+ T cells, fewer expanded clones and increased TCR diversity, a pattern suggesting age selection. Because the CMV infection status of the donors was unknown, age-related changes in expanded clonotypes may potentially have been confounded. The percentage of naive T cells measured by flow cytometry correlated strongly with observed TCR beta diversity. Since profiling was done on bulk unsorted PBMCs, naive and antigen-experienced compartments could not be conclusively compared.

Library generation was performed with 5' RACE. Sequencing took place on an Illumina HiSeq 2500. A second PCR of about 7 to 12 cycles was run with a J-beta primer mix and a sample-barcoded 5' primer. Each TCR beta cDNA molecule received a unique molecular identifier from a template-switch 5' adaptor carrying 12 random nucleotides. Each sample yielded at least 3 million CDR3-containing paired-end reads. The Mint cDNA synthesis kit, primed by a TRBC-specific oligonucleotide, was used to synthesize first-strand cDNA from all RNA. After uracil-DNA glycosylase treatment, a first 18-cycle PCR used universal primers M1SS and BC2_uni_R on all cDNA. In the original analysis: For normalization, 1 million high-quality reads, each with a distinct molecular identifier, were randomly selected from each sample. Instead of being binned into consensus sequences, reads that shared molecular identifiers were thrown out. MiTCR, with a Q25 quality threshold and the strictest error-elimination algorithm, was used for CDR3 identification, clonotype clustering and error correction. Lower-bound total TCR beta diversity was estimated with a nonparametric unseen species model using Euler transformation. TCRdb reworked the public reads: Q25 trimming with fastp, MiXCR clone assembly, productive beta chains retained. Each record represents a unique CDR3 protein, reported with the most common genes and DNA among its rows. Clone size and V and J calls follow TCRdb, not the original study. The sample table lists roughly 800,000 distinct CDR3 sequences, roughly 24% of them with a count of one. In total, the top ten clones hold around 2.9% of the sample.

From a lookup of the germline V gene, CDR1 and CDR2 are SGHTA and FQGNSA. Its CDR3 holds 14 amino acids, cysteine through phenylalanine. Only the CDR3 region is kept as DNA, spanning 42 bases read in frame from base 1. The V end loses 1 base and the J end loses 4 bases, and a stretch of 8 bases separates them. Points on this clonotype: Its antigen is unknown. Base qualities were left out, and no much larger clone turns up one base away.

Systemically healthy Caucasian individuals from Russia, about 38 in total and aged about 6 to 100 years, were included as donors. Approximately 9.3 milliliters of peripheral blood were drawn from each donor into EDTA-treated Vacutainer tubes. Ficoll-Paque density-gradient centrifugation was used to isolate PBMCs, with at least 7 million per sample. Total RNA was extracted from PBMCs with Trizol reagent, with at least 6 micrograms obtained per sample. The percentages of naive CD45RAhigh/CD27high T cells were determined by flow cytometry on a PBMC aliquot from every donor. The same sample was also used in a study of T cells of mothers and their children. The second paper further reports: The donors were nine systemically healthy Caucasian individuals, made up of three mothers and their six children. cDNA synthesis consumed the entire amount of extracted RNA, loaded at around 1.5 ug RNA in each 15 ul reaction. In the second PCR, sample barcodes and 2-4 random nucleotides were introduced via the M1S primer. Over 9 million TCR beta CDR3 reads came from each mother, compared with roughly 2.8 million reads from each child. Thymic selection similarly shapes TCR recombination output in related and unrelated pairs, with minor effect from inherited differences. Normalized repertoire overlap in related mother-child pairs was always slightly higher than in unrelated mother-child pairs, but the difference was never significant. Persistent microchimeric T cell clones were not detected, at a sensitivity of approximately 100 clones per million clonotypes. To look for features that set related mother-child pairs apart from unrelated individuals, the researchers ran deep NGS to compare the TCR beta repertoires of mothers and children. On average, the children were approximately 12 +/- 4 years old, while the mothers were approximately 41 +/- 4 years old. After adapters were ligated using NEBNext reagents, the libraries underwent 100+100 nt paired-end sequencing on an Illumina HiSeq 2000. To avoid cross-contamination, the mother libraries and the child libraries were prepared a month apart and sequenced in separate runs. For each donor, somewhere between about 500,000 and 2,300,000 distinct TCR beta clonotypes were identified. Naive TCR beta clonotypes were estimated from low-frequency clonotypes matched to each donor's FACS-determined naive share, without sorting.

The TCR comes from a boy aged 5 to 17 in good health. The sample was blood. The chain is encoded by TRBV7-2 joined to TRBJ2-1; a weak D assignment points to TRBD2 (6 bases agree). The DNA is TGTGCCAGCAGCTTAGACGCGGGGTACAATGAGCAGTTCTTC. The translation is CASSLDAGYNEQFF.